This T cell receptor beta chain appears in the sequencing data of a study of regulatory T cells in long-lasting Graves disease. This clonotype appeared many times. CDR3 regions were amplified by Arm-PCR using iRepertoire HTBI primers to build TCR beta libraries. MiXCR, run by TCRdb on the multiplex PCR reads, gives a single entry per CDR3 protein. The data hold about 660,000 distinct CDR3 sequences, with about 30% observed a single time. Germline-derived CDR1 and CDR2 are SQVTM and ANQGSEA. The CDR3 is 13 amino acids. V was pared by 6 bases and J by 6 bases, with 10 bases of the junction left unmatched. Stated time point: persistent/refractory GD, antithyroid drugs over 5 years with positive TRAb. Making the TCR library involved RNA that had been extracted from PBMCs.

The gene calls are TRBV29-1 and TRBJ2-7, with 8 bases aligning to TRBD2. The source is a female donor with Graves disease. Material: peripheral blood mononuclear cells (PBMCs), obtained when the disease was refractory, from a patient treated with antithyroid drugs. The CDR3 sequence: CSVELAGWAEQYF. As DNA, the CDR3 is TGCAGCGTGGAATTAGCGGGATGGGCCGAGCAGTACTTC.